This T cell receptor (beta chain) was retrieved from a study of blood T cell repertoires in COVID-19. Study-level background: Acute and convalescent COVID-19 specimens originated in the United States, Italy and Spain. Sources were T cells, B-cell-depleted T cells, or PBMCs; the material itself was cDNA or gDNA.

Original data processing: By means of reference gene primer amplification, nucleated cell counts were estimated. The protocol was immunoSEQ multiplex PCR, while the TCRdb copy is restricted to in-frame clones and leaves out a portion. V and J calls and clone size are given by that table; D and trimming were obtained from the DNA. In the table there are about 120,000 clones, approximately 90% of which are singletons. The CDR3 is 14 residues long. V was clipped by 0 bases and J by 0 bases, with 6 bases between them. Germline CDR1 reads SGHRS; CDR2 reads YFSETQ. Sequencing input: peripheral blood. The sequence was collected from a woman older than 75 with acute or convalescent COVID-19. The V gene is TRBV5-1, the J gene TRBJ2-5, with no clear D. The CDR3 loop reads CASSLGSNQETQYF. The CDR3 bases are TGCGCCAGCAGCTTGGGCAGTAACCAAGAGACCCAGTACTTC.